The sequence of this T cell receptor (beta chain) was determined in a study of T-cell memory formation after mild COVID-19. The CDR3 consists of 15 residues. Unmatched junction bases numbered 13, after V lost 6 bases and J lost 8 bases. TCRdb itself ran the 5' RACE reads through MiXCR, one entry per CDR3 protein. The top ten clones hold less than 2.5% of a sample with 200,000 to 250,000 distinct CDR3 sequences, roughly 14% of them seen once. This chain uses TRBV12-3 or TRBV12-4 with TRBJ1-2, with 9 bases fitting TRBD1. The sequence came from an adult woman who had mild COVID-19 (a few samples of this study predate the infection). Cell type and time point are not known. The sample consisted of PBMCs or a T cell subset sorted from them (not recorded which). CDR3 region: CASRGNPGTGKGYTF. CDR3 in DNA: TGTGCCAGCAGGGGTAACCCCGGGACAGGGAAGGGCTACACCTTC.